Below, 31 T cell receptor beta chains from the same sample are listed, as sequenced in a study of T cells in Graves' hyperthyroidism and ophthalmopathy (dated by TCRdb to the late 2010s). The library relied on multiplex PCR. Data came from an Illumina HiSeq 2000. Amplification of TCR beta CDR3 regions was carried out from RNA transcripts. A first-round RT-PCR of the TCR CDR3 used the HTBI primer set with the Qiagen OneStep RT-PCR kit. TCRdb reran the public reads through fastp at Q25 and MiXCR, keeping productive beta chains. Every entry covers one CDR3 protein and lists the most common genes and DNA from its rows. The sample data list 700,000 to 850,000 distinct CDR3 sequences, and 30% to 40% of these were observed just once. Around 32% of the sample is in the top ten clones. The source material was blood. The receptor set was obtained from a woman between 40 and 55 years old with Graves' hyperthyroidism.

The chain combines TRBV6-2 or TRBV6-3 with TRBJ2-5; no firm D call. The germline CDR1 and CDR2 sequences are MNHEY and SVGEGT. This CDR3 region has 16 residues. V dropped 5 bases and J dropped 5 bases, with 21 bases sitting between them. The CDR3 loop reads CASSEAPAVLWETQYF. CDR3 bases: TGTGCCAGCAGTGAGGCCCCGGCGGTCCTCTGGGAGACCCAGTACTTC.

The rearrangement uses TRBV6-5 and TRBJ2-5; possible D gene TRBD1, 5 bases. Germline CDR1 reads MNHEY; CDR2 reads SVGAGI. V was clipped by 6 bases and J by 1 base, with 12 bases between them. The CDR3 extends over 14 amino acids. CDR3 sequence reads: CASSKGQTQETQYF. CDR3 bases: TGTGCCAGCAGCAAGGGGCAAACCCAAGAGACCCAGTACTTC.

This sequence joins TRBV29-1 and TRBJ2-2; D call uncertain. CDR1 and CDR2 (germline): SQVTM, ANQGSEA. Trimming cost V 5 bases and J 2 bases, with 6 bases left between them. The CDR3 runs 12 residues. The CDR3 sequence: CSVHTNTGELFF. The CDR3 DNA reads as TGCAGCGTTCATACCAACACCGGGGAGCTGTTTTTT.

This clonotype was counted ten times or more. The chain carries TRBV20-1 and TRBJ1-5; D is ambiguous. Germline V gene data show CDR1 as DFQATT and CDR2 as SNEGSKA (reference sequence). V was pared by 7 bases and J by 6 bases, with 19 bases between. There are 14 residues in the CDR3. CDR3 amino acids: CSVSGQAYGQPQHF. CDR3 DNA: TGCAGTGTAAGTGGCCAGGCCTACGGTCAGCCCCAGCATTTT.

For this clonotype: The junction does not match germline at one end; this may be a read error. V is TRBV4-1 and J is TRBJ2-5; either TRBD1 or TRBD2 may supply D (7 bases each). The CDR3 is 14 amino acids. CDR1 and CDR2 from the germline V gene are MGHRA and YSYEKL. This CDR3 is CASSRRQGGEAQYF. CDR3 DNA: TGTGCCAGCAGCCGGCGACAGGGAGGGGAGGCCCAGTACTTC.

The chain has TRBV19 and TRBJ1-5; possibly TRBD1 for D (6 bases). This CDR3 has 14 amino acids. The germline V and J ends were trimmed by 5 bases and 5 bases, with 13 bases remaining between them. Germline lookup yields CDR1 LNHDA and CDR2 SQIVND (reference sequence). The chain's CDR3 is CASSLGGTYQPQHF. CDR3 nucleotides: TGTGCCAGTAGTTTGGGGGGCACTTATCAGCCCCAGCATTTT.

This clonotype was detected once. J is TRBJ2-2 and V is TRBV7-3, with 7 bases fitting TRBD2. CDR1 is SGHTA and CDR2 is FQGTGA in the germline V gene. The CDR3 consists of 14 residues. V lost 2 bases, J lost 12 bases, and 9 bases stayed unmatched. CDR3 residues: CASSLFGGSLKLFF. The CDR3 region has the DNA TGTGCCAGCAGCTTATTTGGCGGGAGTCTGAAGCTGTTTTTT.

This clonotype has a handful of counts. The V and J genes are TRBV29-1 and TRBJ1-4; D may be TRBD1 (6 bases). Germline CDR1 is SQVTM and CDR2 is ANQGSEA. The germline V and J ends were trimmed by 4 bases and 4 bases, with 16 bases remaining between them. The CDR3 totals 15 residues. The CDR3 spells CSVGTRGTNNEKLFF. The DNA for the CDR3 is TGCAGCGTTGGGACGCGGGGGACAAATAATGAAAAACTGTTTTTT.

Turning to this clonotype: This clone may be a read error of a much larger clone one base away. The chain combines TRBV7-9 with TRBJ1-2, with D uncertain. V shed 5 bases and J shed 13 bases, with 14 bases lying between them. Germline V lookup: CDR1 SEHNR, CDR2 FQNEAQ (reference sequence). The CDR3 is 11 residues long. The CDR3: CASSPPTTFTF. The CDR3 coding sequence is TGTGCCAGCAGCCCACCTACGACTTTCACCTTC.

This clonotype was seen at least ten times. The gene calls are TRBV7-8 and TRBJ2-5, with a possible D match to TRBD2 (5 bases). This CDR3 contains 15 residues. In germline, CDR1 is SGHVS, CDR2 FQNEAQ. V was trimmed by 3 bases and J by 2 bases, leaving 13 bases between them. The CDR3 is CASSFAGLLQETQYF. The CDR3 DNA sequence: TGTGCCAGCAGCTTCGCAGGACTCCTTCAAGAGACCCAGTACTTC.

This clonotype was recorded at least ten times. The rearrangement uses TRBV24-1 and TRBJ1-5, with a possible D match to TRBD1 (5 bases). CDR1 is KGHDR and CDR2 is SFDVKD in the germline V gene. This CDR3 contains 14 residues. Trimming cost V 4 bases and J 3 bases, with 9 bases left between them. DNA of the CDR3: TGTGCCACCAGTGAACCAGGGTCCAATCAGCCCCAGCATTTT. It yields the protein CATSEPGSNQPQHF.

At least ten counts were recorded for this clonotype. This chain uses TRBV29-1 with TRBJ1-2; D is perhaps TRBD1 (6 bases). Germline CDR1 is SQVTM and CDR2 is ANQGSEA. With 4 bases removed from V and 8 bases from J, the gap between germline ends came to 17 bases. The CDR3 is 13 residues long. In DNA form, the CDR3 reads TGCAGCGTTGTAGGCTCTGGGGGGCTCGGCTACACCTTC. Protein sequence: CSVVGSGGLGYTF.

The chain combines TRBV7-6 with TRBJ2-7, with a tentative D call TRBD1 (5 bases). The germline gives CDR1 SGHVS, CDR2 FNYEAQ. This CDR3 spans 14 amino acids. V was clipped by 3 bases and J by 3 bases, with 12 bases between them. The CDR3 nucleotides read TGTGCCAGCAGCTTCTTCTGGGGCGGCTACGAGCAGTACTTC. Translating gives CASSFFWGGYEQYF. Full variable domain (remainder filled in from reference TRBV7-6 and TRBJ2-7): GAGVSQSPRYKVTKRGQDVALRCDPISGHVSLYWYRQALGQGPEFLTYFNYEAQQDKSGLPNDRFSAERPEGSISTLTIQRTEQRDSAMYRCASSFFWGGYEQYFGPGTRLTVT.

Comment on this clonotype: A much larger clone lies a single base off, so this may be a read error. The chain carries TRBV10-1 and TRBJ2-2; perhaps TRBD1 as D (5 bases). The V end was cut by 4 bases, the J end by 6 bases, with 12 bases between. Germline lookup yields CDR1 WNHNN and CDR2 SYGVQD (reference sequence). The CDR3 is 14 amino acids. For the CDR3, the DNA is TGCGCCAGCAGTGGTGGGCAGGGTCCCGGGGAGCTGTTTTTT. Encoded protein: CASSGGQGPGELFF.

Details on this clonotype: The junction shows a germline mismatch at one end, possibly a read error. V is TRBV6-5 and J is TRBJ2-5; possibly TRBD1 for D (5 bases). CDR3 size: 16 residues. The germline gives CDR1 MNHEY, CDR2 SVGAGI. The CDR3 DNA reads TGTGCCGGCAGTTACGGTGGGGCGATAACCGAAGAGACCCAGTACTTC. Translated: CAGSYGGAITEETQYF.

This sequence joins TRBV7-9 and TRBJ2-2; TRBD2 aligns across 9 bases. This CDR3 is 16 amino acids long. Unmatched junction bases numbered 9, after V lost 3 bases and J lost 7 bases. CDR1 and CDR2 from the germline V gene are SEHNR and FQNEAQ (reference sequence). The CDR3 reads CASSFISGRTNGELFF. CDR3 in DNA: TGTGCCAGCAGCTTTATTAGCGGGAGAACGAACGGGGAGCTGTTTTTT.

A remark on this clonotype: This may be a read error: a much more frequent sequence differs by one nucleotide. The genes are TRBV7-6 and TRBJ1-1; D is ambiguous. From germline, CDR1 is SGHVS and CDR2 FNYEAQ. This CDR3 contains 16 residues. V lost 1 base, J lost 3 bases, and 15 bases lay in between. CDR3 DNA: TGTGCCAGCAGCTTAGGGCCGGGATCTGGGTACACTGAAGCTTTCTTT. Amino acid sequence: CASSLGPGSGYTEAFF.

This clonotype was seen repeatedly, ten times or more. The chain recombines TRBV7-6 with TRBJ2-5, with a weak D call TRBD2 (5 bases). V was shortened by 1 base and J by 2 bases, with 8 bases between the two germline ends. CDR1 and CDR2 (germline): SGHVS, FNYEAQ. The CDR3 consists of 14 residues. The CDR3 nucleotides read TGTGCCAGCAGCTTAGTGGAGGCTCAAGAGACCCAGTACTTC. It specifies CASSLVEAQETQYF.

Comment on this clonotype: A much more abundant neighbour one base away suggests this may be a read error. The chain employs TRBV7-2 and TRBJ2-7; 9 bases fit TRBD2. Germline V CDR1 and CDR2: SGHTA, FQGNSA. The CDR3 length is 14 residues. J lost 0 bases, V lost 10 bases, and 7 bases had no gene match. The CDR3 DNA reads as TGTGCCAACATGCTAGCGGGGTTCTCCTACGAGCAGTACTTC. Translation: CANMLAGFSYEQYF.

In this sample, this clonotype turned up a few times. The CDR3 DNA is TGTGCCAGCAGCTCGGACCTTGACACTGAAGCTTTCTTT. This gives the protein CASSSDLDTEAFF. The rearrangement uses TRBV11-3 and TRBJ1-1; D unresolved. Looked up from germline, CDR1 is SGHNT and CDR2 is YENEEA. The CDR3 runs 13 residues. V lost 4 bases and J 3 bases, leaving 9 bases between the germline ends. The full variable domain, in which reference TRBV11-3 and TRBJ1-1 provide the parts outside the CDR3, is EAGVVQSPRYKIIEKKQPVAFWCNPISGHNTLYWYLQNLGQGPELLIRYENEEAVDDSQLPKDRFSAERLKGVDSTLKIQPAELGDSAVYLCASSSDLDTEAFFGQGTRLTVV.

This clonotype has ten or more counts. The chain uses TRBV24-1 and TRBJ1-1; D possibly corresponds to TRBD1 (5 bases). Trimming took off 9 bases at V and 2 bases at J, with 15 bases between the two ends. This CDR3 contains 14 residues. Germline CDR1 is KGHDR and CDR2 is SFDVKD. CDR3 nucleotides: TGTGCCACCGCTTCAGCCGGGGGAAACACTGAAGCTTTCTTT. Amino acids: CATASAGGNTEAFF.

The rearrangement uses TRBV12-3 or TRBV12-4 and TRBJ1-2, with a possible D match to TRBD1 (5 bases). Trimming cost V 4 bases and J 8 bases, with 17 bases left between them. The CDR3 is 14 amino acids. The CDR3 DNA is TGTGCCAGCAGTTCAATCACCCAGGGTTGGGGCTACACCTTC. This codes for CASSSITQGWGYTF.

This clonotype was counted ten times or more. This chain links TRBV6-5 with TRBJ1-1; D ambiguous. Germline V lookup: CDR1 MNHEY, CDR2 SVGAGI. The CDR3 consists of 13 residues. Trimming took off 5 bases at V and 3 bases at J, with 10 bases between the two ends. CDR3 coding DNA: TGTGCCAGCAGTACCGCGAGGGACACTGAAGCTTTCTTT. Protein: CASSTARDTEAFF.

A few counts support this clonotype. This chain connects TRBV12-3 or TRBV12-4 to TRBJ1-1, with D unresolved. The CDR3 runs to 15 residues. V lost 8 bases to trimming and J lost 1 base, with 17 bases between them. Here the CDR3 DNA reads TGTGCCAGCTCACGCACAGTCTTGAAGAACACTGAAGCTTTCTTT. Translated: CASSRTVLKNTEAFF.

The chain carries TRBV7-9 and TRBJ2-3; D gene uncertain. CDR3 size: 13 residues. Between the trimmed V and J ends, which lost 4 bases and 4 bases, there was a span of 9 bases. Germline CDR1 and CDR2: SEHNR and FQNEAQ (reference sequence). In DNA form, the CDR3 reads TGTGCCAGCAGCTGGGGTCAGTCAGATACGCAGTATTTT. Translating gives CASSWGQSDTQYF.

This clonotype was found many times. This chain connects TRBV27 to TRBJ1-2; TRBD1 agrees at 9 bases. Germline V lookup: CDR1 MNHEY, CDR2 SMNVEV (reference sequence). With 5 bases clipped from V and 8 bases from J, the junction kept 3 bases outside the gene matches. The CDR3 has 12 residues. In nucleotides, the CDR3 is TGTGCCAGCAGTGGGACAGGGCTAGGCTACACCTTC. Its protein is CASSGTGLGYTF.

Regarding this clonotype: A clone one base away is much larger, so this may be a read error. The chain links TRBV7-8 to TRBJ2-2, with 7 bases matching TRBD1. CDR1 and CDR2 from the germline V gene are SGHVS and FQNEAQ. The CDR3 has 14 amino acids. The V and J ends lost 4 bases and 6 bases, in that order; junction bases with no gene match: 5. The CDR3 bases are TGTGCCAGCAGCTCCGGACAGGACGCCGGGGAGCTGTTTTTT. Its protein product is CASSSGQDAGELFF.

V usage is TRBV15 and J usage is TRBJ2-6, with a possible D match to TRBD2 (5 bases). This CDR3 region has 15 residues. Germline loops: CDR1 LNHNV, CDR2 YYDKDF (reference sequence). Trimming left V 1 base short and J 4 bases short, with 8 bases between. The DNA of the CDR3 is TGTGCCACCAGCAGAGTTGGCGGGGGGGCCAACGTCCTGACTTTC. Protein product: CATSRVGGGANVLTF.

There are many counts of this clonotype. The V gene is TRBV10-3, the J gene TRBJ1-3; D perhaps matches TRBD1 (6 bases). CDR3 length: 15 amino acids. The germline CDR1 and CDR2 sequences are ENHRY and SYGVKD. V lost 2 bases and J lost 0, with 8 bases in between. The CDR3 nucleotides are TGTGCCATCAGTGAGCAGGGGTCCTCTGGAAACACCATATATTTT. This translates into CAISEQGSSGNTIYF.

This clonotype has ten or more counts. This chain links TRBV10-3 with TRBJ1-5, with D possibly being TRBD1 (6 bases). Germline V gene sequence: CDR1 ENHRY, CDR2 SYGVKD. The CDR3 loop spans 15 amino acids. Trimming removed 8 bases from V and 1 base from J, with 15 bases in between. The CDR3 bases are TGTGCCATCGGGAGGGATCAGGGGAGCAATCAGCCCCAGCATTTT. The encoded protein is CAIGRDQGSNQPQHF.

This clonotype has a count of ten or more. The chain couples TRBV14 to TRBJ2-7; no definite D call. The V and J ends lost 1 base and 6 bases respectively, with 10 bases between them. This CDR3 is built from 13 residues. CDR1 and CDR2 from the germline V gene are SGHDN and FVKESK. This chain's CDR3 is CASSQVVASEQYF. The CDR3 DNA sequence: TGTGCCAGCAGCCAAGTCGTAGCAAGCGAGCAGTACTTC.